This T cell receptor (beta chain) was captured by sequencing in a study of T cells after somatic rescue of genetic block. TCRdb keeps only in-frame clones here, not all; method: immunoSEQ multiplex PCR. The sample lists about 11,000 clones; approximately 79% were seen once. The V and J ends lost 6 bases and 3 bases respectively, with 12 bases between them. This CDR3 is built from 13 residues. Germline V lookup: CDR1 SGHNT, CDR2 YENEEA. The clonotype originates from a boy between 10 and 17 years old. The source material was peripheral blood mononuclear cells (PBMCs). The chain employs TRBV11-3 and TRBJ2-7, with unresolved D. In nucleotides, the CDR3 is TGTGCCAGCAGATTCCAACAAAACTACGAGCAGTACTTC. Protein product: CASRFQQNYEQYF. Full variable domain (rest looked up from reference TRBV11-3 and TRBJ2-7): EAGVVQSPRYKIIEKKQPVAFWCNPISGHNTLYWYLQNLGQGPELLIRYENEEAVDDSQLPKDRFSAERLKGVDSTLKIQPAELGDSAVYLCASRFQQNYEQYFGPGTRLTVT.